Reported below is one T cell receptor (beta chain). This CDR3 spans 15 amino acids. Trimming stripped 0 bases from V and 4 bases from J, with 13 bases between. The germline gives CDR1 SGHRS, CDR2 YFSETQ. These data originate in a study of blood T cells in healthy people across ages. A second about 6 to 11 cycle PCR used barcoded and J-beta primers. One entry per CDR3 protein, called by TCRdb with MiXCR from the 5' RACE reads. The data show around 670,000 distinct CDR3 sequences, with about 30% seen just once and less than 20% held by the top ten. The source of this sequence is a woman older than 75 in good health. V and J are TRBV5-1 and TRBJ1-1; D not resolved. Sequencing used blood. CDR3: CASSLDPQGSTEAFF. For the CDR3, the DNA is TGCGCCAGCAGCTTGGACCCTCAAGGCTCCACTGAAGCTTTCTTT. Together with reference TRBV5-1 and TRBJ1-1, the CDR3 gives the full variable domain: KAGVTQTPRYLIKTRGQQVTLSCSPISGHRSVSWYQQTPGQGLQFLFEYFSETQRNKGNFPGRFSGRQFSNSRSEMNVSTLELGDSALYLCASSLDPQGSTEAFFGQGTRLTVV.